This TCR beta chain was recorded in a study of shared clonotypes between healthy human individuals. This was a deep-level run. Each subset's genomic DNA was shared equally among a number of immunoSEQ plates. The table came from immunoSEQ multiplex PCR; TCRdb's copy has only in-frame clones and leaves some out. The data contain 2 million to 3 million clones, roughly 93% of them seen just once; the ten biggest clones take up 0.35% to 0.45%. The TCR sequence derives from a man younger than 35 in good health. Some clones in this sample may be carry-over from other donors' samples. The sequencing input was naive CD4+ T cells from PBMCs. The subset was: CD45RA+ positively selected.

Here the CDR3 DNA reads TGTGCCACCAGCGGACCGGGACGGTATGGCTACACCTTC. Amino acid sequence: CATSGPGRYGYTF. The chain is built from TRBV15 and TRBJ1-2, with D perhaps TRBD1 (5 bases). The CDR3 loop spans 13 amino acids. With 5 bases removed from V and 5 bases from J, the gap between germline ends came to 12 bases. The germline V gene has CDR1 LNHNV and CDR2 YYDKDF (reference sequence).